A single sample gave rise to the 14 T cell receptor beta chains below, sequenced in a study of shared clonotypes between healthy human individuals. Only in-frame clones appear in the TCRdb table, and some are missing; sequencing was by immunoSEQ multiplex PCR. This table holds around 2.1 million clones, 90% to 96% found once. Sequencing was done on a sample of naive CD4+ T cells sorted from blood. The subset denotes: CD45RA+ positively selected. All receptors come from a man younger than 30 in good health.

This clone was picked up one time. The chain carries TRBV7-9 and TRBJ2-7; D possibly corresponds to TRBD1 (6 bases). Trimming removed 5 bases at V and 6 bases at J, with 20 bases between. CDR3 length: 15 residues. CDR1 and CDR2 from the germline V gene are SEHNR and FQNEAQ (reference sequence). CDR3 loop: CASSIHRDKRVEQYF. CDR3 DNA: TGTGCCAGCAGCATACACCGGGACAAAAGGGTCGAGCAGTACTTC.

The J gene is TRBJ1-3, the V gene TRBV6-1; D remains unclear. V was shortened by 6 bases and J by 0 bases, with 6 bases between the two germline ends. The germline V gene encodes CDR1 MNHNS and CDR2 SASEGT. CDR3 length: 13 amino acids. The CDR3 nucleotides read TGTGCCAGCAGGCCAGCCTCTGGAAACACCATATATTTT. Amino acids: CASRPASGNTIYF.

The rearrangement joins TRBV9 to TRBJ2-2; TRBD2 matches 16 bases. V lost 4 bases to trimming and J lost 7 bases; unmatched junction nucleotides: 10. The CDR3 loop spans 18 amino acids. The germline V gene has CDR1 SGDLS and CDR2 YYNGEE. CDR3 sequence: CASSPGLAGGLLGGELFF. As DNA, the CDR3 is TGTGCCAGCAGCCCGGGACTAGCGGGGGGGCTGTTGGGCGGGGAGCTGTTTTTT.

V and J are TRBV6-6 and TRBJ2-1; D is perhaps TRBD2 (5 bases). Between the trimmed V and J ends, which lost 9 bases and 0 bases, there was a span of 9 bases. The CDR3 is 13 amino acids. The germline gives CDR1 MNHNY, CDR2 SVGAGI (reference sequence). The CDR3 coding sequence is TGTGCCAGTCGGGGTGTCTCCTACAATGAGCAGTTCTTC. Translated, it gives CASRGVSYNEQFF.

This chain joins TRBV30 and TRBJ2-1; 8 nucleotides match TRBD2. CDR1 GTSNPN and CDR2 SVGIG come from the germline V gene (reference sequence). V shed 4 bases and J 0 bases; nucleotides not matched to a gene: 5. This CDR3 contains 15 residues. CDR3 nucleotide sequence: TGTGCCTGGACCGGAAGCGGGGGCTCCTACAATGAGCAGTTCTTC. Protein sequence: CAWTGSGGSYNEQFF. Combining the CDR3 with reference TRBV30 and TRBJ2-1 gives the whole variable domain SQTIHQWPATLVQPVGSPLSLECTVEGTSNPNLYWYRQAAGRGLQLLFYSVGIGQISSEVPQNLSASRPQDRQFILSSKKLLLSDSGFYLCAWTGSGGSYNEQFFGPGTRLTVL.

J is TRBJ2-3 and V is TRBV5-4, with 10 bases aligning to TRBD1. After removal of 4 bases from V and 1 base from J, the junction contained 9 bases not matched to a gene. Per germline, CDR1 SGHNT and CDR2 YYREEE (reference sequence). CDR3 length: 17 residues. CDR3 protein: CASSMGGTGVRTDTQYF. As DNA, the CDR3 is TGTGCCAGCAGCATGGGGGGGACAGGGGTACGCACAGATACGCAGTATTTT.

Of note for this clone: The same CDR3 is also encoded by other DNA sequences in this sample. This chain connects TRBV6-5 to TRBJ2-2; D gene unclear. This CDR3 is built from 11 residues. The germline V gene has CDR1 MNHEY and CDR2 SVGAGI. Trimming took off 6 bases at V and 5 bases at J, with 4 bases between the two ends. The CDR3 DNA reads TGTGCCAGCAGGACGACCGGGGAGCTGTTTTTT. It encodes CASRTTGELFF.

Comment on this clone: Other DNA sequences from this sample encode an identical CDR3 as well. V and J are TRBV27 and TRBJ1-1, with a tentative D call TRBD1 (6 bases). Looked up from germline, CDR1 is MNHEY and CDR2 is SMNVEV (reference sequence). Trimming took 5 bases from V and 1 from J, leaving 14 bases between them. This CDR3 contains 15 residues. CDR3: CASSLRGPSNTEAFF. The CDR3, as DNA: TGTGCCAGCAGTCTCAGGGGTCCGTCGAACACTGAAGCTTTCTTT.

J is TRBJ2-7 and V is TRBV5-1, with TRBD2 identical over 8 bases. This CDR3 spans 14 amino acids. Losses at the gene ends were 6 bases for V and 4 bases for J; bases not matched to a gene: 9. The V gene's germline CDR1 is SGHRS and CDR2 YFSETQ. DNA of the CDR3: TGCGCCAGCATGAAGGTTGCGGGAGGTTACGAGCAGTACTTC. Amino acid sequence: CASMKVAGGYEQYF.

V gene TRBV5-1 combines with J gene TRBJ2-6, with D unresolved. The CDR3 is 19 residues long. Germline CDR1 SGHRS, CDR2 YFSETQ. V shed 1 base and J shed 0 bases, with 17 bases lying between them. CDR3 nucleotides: TGCGCCAGCAGCTTGTTCTGGTCCCCTACACTCTCTGGGGCCAACGTCCTGACTTTC. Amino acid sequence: CASSLFWSPTLSGANVLTF. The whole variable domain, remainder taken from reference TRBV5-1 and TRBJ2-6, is KAGVTQTPRYLIKTRGQQVTLSCSPISGHRSVSWYQQTPGQGLQFLFEYFSETQRNKGNFPGRFSGRQFSNSRSEMNVSTLELGDSALYLCASSLFWSPTLSGANVLTFGAGSRLTVL.

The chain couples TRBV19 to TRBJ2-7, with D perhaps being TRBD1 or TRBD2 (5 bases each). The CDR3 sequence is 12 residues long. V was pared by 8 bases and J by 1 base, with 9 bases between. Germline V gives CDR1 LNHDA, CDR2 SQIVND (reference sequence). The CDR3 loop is CASEGRSYEQYF. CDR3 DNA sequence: TGTGCCAGTGAGGGGCGATCCTACGAGCAGTACTTC. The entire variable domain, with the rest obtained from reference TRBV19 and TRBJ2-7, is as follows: DGGITQSPKYLFRKEGQNVTLSCEQNLNHDAMYWYRQDPGQGLRLIYYSQIVNDFQKGDIAEGYSVSREKKESFPLTVTSAQKNPTAFYLCASEGRSYEQYFGPGTRLTVT.

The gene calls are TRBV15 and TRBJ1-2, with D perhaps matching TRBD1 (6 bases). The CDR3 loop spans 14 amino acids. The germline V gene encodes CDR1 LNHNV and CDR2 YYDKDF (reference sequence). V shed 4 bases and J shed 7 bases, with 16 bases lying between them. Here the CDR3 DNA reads TGTGCCACCAGCAAAGACAGGCCACGGGGTGGCTACACCTTC. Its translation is CATSKDRPRGGYTF.

This CDR3 reads CASSLGQGPDTQYF. The DNA for the CDR3 is TGTGCCAGCAGCTTGGGACAGGGTCCAGATACGCAGTATTTT. The chain is built from TRBV5-4 and TRBJ2-3, with TRBD1 matching 7 bases. This CDR3 region has 14 residues. The trim removed 0 bases at V and 4 bases at J, leaving 2 bases unmatched. Germline V CDR1 and CDR2: SGHNT, YYREEE (reference sequence).

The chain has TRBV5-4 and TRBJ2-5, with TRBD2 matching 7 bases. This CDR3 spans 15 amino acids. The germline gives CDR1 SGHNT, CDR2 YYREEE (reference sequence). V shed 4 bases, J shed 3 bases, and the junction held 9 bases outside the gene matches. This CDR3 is CASSIGGRTEETQYF. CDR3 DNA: TGTGCCAGCAGCATCGGGGGGAGGACCGAAGAGACCCAGTACTTC.